Following are 11 T cell receptor beta chains from one sample sequenced in a study of cytomegalovirus exposure and HLA in healthy donors. The primer mix had 60 Vbeta and 13 Jbeta primers. The data were produced by immunoSEQ multiplex PCR, yet TCRdb's version contains in-frame clones alone and is incomplete. This table holds 65,000 to 90,000 clones, 82% found once. Specimen: PBMCs. The receptors were sampled from a man between 18 and 35 years old in good health and CMV-seronegative.

V and J are TRBV7-8 and TRBJ1-3; no reliable D call. Trimming cost V 1 base and J 0 bases, with 7 bases left between them. CDR3 length: 15 residues. CDR1 is SGHVS, CDR2 FQNEAQ, per germline. The CDR3 loop is CASSLDGVSGNTIYF. CDR3 in DNA: TGTGCCAGCAGCTTAGACGGGGTCTCTGGAAACACCATATATTTT.

This chain joins TRBV4-2 and TRBJ2-7; the D gene is possibly TRBD1 (6 bases). Germline values: CDR1 LGHNA, CDR2 YNFKEQ. The V gene lost 5 bases and the J gene lost 1 base, with 15 bases spanning the gap. This CDR3 region has 15 residues. Here the CDR3 DNA reads TGTGCCAGCAGCATGAACAGGGTTGCGTCCTACGAGCAGTACTTC. Protein product: CASSMNRVASYEQYF.

V and J are TRBV6-5 and TRBJ1-4, with 7 bases identical to TRBD1. V trimming: 4 bases; J trimming: 5 bases; junction bases outside the gene matches: 7. CDR1 and CDR2 from the germline V gene are MNHEY and SVGAGI. The CDR3 is 15 residues long. The CDR3 DNA is TGTGCCAGCAGTTTCCAGGGACAGAAGAATGAAAAACTGTTTTTT. The encoded protein is CASSFQGQKNEKLFF.

As to this clone: Mismatch with germline at one junction end may stem from a read error. This chain links TRBV7-9 with TRBJ2-7; 7 bases are shared with TRBD1. CDR1 is SEHNR and CDR2 is FQNEAQ in the germline V gene (reference sequence). CDR3 length: 13 amino acids. The CDR3 spells CSSSLGTAYEQYF. In DNA form, the CDR3 reads TGTTCCAGCAGCTTGGGGACAGCCTACGAGCAGTACTTC. Variable domain in full (rest from reference TRBV7-9 and TRBJ2-7): DTGVSQNPRHKITKRGQNVTFRCDPISEHNRLYWYRQTLGQGPEFLTYFQNEAQLEKSRLLSDRFSAERPKGSFSTLEIQRTEQGDSAMYLCSSSLGTAYEQYFGPGTRLTVT.

This sequence joins TRBV4-3 and TRBJ2-1; 7 nucleotides match TRBD1. Losses at the gene ends were 0 bases for V and 3 bases for J; bases not matched to a gene: 8. CDR1 and CDR2 from the germline V gene are LGHNA and YSLEER. CDR3 length: 17 amino acids. The CDR3 DNA sequence: TGCGCCAGCAGCCAAGACCTGAGGGACAGAGACTACAATGAGCAGTTCTTC. Its protein product is CASSQDLRDRDYNEQFF.

This clone appeared a single time. This rearrangement joins TRBV18 to TRBJ1-2; 9 bases match TRBD1. Looked up from germline, CDR1 is KGHSH and CDR2 is LQKENI. The CDR3 is made up of 15 amino acids. V dropped 1 base and J dropped 2; count of bases not matched to a gene: 2. DNA for the CDR3: TGTGCCAGCTCACCACAAGGACAGGGGAACTATGGCTACACCTTC. It yields the protein CASSPQGQGNYGYTF.

The chain is built from TRBV10-3 and TRBJ2-3; 7 nucleotides match TRBD2. The germline V gene encodes CDR1 ENHRY and CDR2 SYGVKD. The CDR3 has 16 residues. The V and J ends lost 2 bases and 0 bases, in that order; junction bases with no gene match: 5. CDR3 region: CAISESGVSSTDTQYF. The CDR3 coding sequence is TGTGCCATCAGTGAGAGCGGGGTCTCTAGCACAGATACGCAGTATTTT.

The chain is built from TRBV6-1 and TRBJ2-3; D is unclear. The germline V and J ends were trimmed by 4 bases and 5 bases, with 13 bases remaining between them. CDR1 MNHNS and CDR2 SASEGT come from the germline V gene. The CDR3 length is 14 residues. DNA of the CDR3: TGTGCCAGCAGTGGTTGGATAGAGGAAGATACGCAGTATTTT. This gives the protein CASSGWIEEDTQYF.

The chain links TRBV7-9 to TRBJ1-2; D gene unclear. The germline gives CDR1 SEHNR, CDR2 FQNEAQ (reference sequence). The V and J ends lost 1 base and 8 bases respectively, with 5 bases between them. This CDR3 contains 11 residues. CDR3 sequence (DNA): TGTGCCAGCAGCTTAGTCGAGGGCTACACCTTC. Its protein product is CASSLVEGYTF. Full variable domain (rest looked up from reference TRBV7-9 and TRBJ1-2): DTGVSQNPRHKITKRGQNVTFRCDPISEHNRLYWYRQTLGQGPEFLTYFQNEAQLEKSRLLSDRFSAERPKGSFSTLEIQRTEQGDSAMYLCASSLVEGYTFGSGTRLTVV.

The chain has TRBV30 and TRBJ2-1; 9 bases line up with TRBD2. V lost 2 bases to trimming and J lost 4 bases; unmatched junction nucleotides: 6. The germline CDR1 and CDR2 sequences are GTSNPN and SVGIG (reference sequence). This CDR3 contains 15 residues. CDR3 nucleotides: TGTGCCTGGAGTTTTAGCGGGAGTTGGTACAATGAGCAGTTCTTC. Encoded protein: CAWSFSGSWYNEQFF.

The chain joins TRBV27 to TRBJ2-2, with a possible D match to TRBD2 (5 bases). Germline V lookup: CDR1 MNHEY, CDR2 SMNVEV (reference sequence). Trimming removed 5 bases at V and 8 bases at J, with 18 bases between. This CDR3 is 15 amino acids long. CDR3: CASSPRVAGGGELFF. DNA for the CDR3: TGTGCCAGCAGTCCCCGTGTTGCGGGCGGGGGGGAGCTGTTTTTT.